This entry lists 21 T cell receptor beta chains sequenced from one sample in a study of blood T cell repertoires in COVID-19. Clones were read by immunoSEQ multiplex PCR, and TCRdb kept only the in-frame ones, dropping some. Among about 160,000 clones listed, about four fifths were seen once. The sample consisted of PBMCs or T cells enriched from blood (not recorded which). The source of these receptors is a woman aged 55-69 years who had recovered from COVID-19.

This clone showed up just once. This chain uses TRBV7-9 with TRBJ1-5; 7 nucleotides align to TRBD1. J was trimmed by 3 bases and V by 5 bases; bases with no gene match: 4. The CDR3 contains 14 residues. Germline V lookup: CDR1 SEHNR, CDR2 FQNEAQ (reference sequence). CDR3 region: CASSTQGSNQPQHF. DNA of the CDR3: TGTGCCAGCAGCACACAGGGGTCCAATCAGCCCCAGCATTTT. The variable domain in full, completed from reference TRBV7-9 and TRBJ1-5, reads DTGVSQNPRHKITKRGQNVTFRCDPISEHNRLYWYRQTLGQGPEFLTYFQNEAQLEKSRLLSDRFSAERPKGSFSTLEIQRTEQGDSAMYLCASSTQGSNQPQHFGDGTRLSIL.

CDR3 sequence (DNA): TGTGCCAGCAGTTTAGGGACAGGGGCCTACGAGCAGTACTTC. It codes for CASSLGTGAYEQYF. The rearrangement uses TRBV27 and TRBJ2-7; 10 bases fit TRBD1. This CDR3 region has 14 residues. After removal of 2 bases from V and 2 bases from J, the junction contained 0 bases not matched to a gene. Germline CDR1 and CDR2: MNHEY and SMNVEV (reference sequence).

For this clone: A junction end diverges from the germline sequence, so it may reflect a read error. The V call is TRBV30, the J call TRBJ2-4; 9 nucleotides line up with TRBD1. This CDR3 spans 15 amino acids. Germline assignment: CDR1 GTSNPN and CDR2 SVGIG (reference sequence). CDR3 residues: CAWSADDRGINVQYF. The DNA for the CDR3 is TGTGCCTGGAGCGCCGACGACAGGGGGATAAACGTTCAGTACTTC.

J is TRBJ2-3 and V is TRBV11-3; tentative D call: TRBD1 (5 bases). CDR1 SGHNT and CDR2 YENEEA come from the germline V gene. The CDR3 contains 14 residues. With 1 base removed from V and 5 bases from J, the gap between germline ends came to 10 bases. CDR3 protein: CASSLGGGEDTQYF. The CDR3 DNA reads TGTGCCAGCAGCTTAGGGGGCGGAGAAGATACGCAGTATTTT.

This chain uses TRBV5-5 with TRBJ2-5; the match to TRBD2 covers 10 bases. This CDR3 region has 14 residues. The V segment lost 4 bases and the J segment 5 bases; nucleotides outside the gene matches: 5. Germline assignment: CDR1 SGHKS and CDR2 YYEKEE (reference sequence). The CDR3 region has the DNA TGTGCCAGCAGCCAAGCAGCGGGAGGGGAGACCCAGTACTTC. It translates to CASSQAAGGETQYF.

CDR3 in DNA: TGTGCCAGTAGTGGCCGAGGGGGGGCGAGTACTGAAGCTTTCTTT. It is translated as CASSGRGGASTEAFF. V gene TRBV19 combines with J gene TRBJ1-1; possible D gene TRBD1, 6 bases. The CDR3 has 15 amino acids. Looked up from germline, CDR1 is LNHDA and CDR2 is SQIVND (reference sequence). V was pared by 5 bases and J by 5 bases, with 18 bases between. Filled out from reference TRBV19 and TRBJ1-1, the complete variable domain reads DGGITQSPKYLFRKEGQNVTLSCEQNLNHDAMYWYRQDPGQGLRLIYYSQIVNDFQKGDIAEGYSVSREKKESFPLTVTSAQKNPTAFYLCASSGRGGASTEAFFGQGTRLTVV.

The V call is TRBV19, the J call TRBJ2-3; 9 positions match TRBD2. The CDR3 is made up of 16 amino acids. J was trimmed by 1 base and V by 5 bases; bases with no gene match: 7. Germline V gene sequence: CDR1 LNHDA, CDR2 SQIVND (reference sequence). CDR3 residues: CASSSQQRGGTDTQYF. CDR3 nucleotides: TGTGCCAGTAGTTCTCAACAGCGGGGGGGCACAGATACGCAGTATTTT. The variable domain in full, with the rest retrieved from reference TRBV19 and TRBJ2-3, is DGGITQSPKYLFRKEGQNVTLSCEQNLNHDAMYWYRQDPGQGLRLIYYSQIVNDFQKGDIAEGYSVSREKKESFPLTVTSAQKNPTAFYLCASSSQQRGGTDTQYFGPGTRLTVL.

The V and J genes are TRBV7-3 and TRBJ1-2; D not certain. V gave up 2 bases and J gave up 7 bases, with 14 bases separating them. Looked up from germline, CDR1 is SGHTA and CDR2 is FQGTGA. The CDR3 has 14 amino acids. The CDR3 here is CASSLAASGGGYTF. DNA of the CDR3: TGTGCCAGCAGCTTAGCGGCCAGTGGTGGTGGCTACACCTTC.

This clone occurred a few times. The J gene is TRBJ2-1, the V gene TRBV7-2; TRBD1 aligns across 7 bases. Germline V lookup: CDR1 SGHTA, CDR2 FQGNSA. Trimming at V came to 4 bases and at J to 13 bases, leaving 7 bases not matched to a gene. The CDR3 length is 12 residues. For the CDR3, the DNA is TGTGCCAGCAGCTCCCAAGGGGGCGGACAGTTCTTC. This sequence encodes CASSSQGGGQFF.

This chain uses TRBV10-2 with TRBJ1-1; 7 bases match TRBD1. Germline loops: CDR1 WSHSY, CDR2 SAAADI. The CDR3 totals 13 residues. The V segment lost 9 bases and the J segment 2 bases; nucleotides outside the gene matches: 6. The CDR3 DNA sequence: TGCGCCAGGAGACAGGGTGTAAACACTGAAGCTTTCTTT. Protein product: CARRQGVNTEAFF.

The chain uses TRBV5-5 and TRBJ2-1; TRBD1 is a possible D gene (5 bases). Germline V gene lookup returns CDR1 SGHKS and CDR2 YYEKEE (reference sequence). V lost 3 bases and J 5 bases, leaving 9 bases between the germline ends. The CDR3 sequence is 13 residues long. The CDR3 DNA reads TGTGCCAGCAGCTCAAGACAGAACAATGAGCAGTTCTTC. Translated, it gives CASSSRQNNEQFF.

The chain combines TRBV18 with TRBJ1-3, with a tentative D call TRBD1 (5 bases). The V end was cut by 2 bases, the J end by 0 bases, with 8 bases between. Per germline, CDR1 KGHSH and CDR2 LQKENI. There are 15 residues in the CDR3. The CDR3 DNA reads as TGTGCCAGCTCACCAATCCAGGGCTCTGGAAACACCATATATTTT. Protein: CASSPIQGSGNTIYF.

This chain joins TRBV6-5 and TRBJ2-2, with TRBD1 matching 10 bases. Germline assignment: CDR1 MNHEY and CDR2 SVGAGI. The CDR3 length is 15 residues. V was pared by 6 bases and J by 5 bases, with 6 bases of the junction left unmatched. CDR3 region: CASSMTGGTTGELFF. The CDR3, as DNA: TGTGCCAGCAGCATGACAGGGGGCACGACCGGGGAGCTGTTTTTT.

The V call is TRBV19, the J call TRBJ2-1, with 8 nucleotides matching TRBD1. Losses at the gene ends were 2 bases for V and 13 bases for J; bases not matched to a gene: 13. The CDR3 is 15 amino acids. Germline CDR1 and CDR2: LNHDA and SQIVND (reference sequence). CDR3 loop: CASSISGQGSPTQFF. The CDR3 nucleotides read TGTGCCAGTAGTATAAGTGGACAGGGCAGTCCTACTCAGTTCTTC.

The chain links TRBV24-1 to TRBJ2-1; TRBD1 aligns across 7 bases. This CDR3 spans 15 amino acids. From germline, CDR1 is KGHDR and CDR2 SFDVKD. Trimming cost V 3 bases and J 8 bases; bases outside gene matches: 9. CDR3 residues: CATSDTQGSVDEQFF. DNA of the CDR3: TGTGCCACCAGTGATACACAGGGGTCGGTGGATGAGCAGTTCTTC.

V and J are TRBV10-3 and TRBJ1-1, with D perhaps matching TRBD1 (6 bases). The CDR3 has 16 residues. Germline values: CDR1 ENHRY, CDR2 SYGVKD. V was clipped by 2 bases and J by 1 base, with 14 bases between them. The CDR3 DNA follows: TGTGCCATCAGTGAGAGATCTATACAGGGGAACACTGAAGCTTTCTTT. Its protein product is CAISERSIQGNTEAFF.

This chain joins TRBV5-4 and TRBJ1-2, with D unresolved. V lost 0 bases to trimming and J lost 4 bases, with 7 bases between them. CDR3 length equals 13 residues. The germline gives CDR1 SGHNT, CDR2 YYREEE (reference sequence). The CDR3, as DNA: TGTGCCAGCAGCTTGGGAGGAGCCTATGGCTACACCTTC. It specifies CASSLGGAYGYTF.

The chain carries TRBV7-8 and TRBJ2-7; TRBD1 is a possible D gene (5 bases). Germline loops: CDR1 SGHVS, CDR2 FQNEAQ. The CDR3 contains 14 residues. The germline V and J ends were trimmed by 1 base and 7 bases, with 14 bases remaining between them. The CDR3 spells CASSLGPQGVEQYF. CDR3 nucleotides: TGTGCCAGCAGCTTAGGGCCCCAGGGCGTAGAGCAGTACTTC. Supplemented by reference TRBV7-8 and TRBJ2-7, the full variable domain reads GAGVSQSPRYKVAKRGQDVALRCDPISGHVSLFWYQQALGQGPEFLTYFQNEAQLDKSGLPSDRFFAERPEGSVSTLKIQRTQQEDSAVYLCASSLGPQGVEQYFGPGTRLTVT.

This chain uses TRBV7-2 with TRBJ2-3; 9 positions agree with TRBD2. The V segment lost 5 bases and the J segment 0 bases; nucleotides outside the gene matches: 9. Germline V gene data show CDR1 as SGHTA and CDR2 as FQGNSA. CDR3 length: 17 residues. The CDR3 DNA follows: TGTGCCAGCAGCCTGGGACGAGGACTAGCGAGCACAGATACGCAGTATTTT. Its protein product is CASSLGRGLASTDTQYF.

This clone was picked up one time. The V call is TRBV24-1, the J call TRBJ1-2, with TRBD1 as a possible D gene (5 bases). Trimming pared 2 bases from V and 3 bases from J, leaving 21 bases between. In germline, CDR1 is KGHDR, CDR2 SFDVKD. This CDR3 spans 18 amino acids. The CDR3 sequence is CATSDSQTQRGFYYGYTF. DNA of the CDR3: TGTGCCACCAGTGATTCTCAGACCCAAAGGGGATTTTACTATGGCTACACCTTC.

The chain uses TRBV7-8 and TRBJ1-4, with 9 bases that match TRBD1. The CDR3 has 14 residues. The germline V gene encodes CDR1 SGHVS and CDR2 FQNEAQ. Trimming removed 6 bases from V and 7 bases from J; junction bases left unmatched: 6. The CDR3 loop reads CASRIQGAGEKLFF. CDR3 DNA sequence: TGTGCCAGCAGGATACAGGGGGCCGGTGAAAAACTGTTTTTT.